Sequencing of this T cell receptor (beta chain) was carried out in a study of CD8 T cells in ankylosing spondylitis. This clonotype came up many times. Germline V gene data show CDR1 as MNHEY and CDR2 as SVGAGI. CDR3 length: 16 amino acids. Trimming removed 0 bases at V and 6 bases at J, with 17 bases between. In TCRdb, the 5' RACE reads were re-called with MiXCR into one record per CDR3 protein. The data show about 130,000 distinct CDR3 sequences, with about 6.7% seen just once and about an eighth held by the top ten. The chain joins TRBV6-5 to TRBJ1-2; D gene ambiguous. The receptor was isolated from a female donor with ankylosing spondylitis or in good health (not recorded which). Material: blood, either unsorted or a sorted T cell fraction (not recorded which). CDR3 sequence reads: CASSYSLSAAHDGYTF. The CDR3 DNA is TGTGCCAGCAGTTACTCCCTGTCGGCGGCCCATGATGGCTACACCTTC.